This TCR beta chain was captured in a study of T cell repertoires in cytomegalovirus infection. The overall study: Selected CMV epitopes included recently identified HLA-C-restricted ones as well as well-studied HLA-B-restricted ones. Based on public TCR beta signatures, there were indications of CMV infection and of a matching HLA type.

TCRdb re-derived calls from the reads in MiXCR, one entry per CDR3 protein. The data hold about 89,000 distinct CDR3 sequences, with approximately 32% observed a single time. About this clonotype: Its cognate antigen is unknown.

Study-wide results and limits: The ex vivo response was dominated by HLA-C-restricted CMV-specific TCR beta clonotypes. CMV carriers with the relevant HLA were identified by cumulative public TCR beta family frequency.

The CDR3 is made up of 10 amino acids. Between the trimmed V and J ends, which lost 8 bases and 7 bases, there was a span of 9 bases. Germline values: CDR1 SNHLY, CDR2 FYNNEI. Sequenced here: CD8+ T cells from cultured PBMCs, sampled from culture after CMV antigen stimulation. The receptor's source is a human donor in good health (CMV status not recorded). Some clones in this sample may be carry-over from other donors' samples. The chain has TRBV2 and TRBJ2-7, with D possibly matching TRBD2 (6 bases). The CDR3 coding sequence is TGTGCCAGCTCCGGAGGGGAGCAGTACTTC. It translates to CASSGGEQYF.